This TCR beta chain originates from a study of blood T cell repertoires in COVID-19 (dated by TCRdb to about 2020). Concerning the study at large: Samples covering the acute and convalescent phases of COVID-19 were provided by collaborators in the United States, Italy and Spain. The material from the prospective study consisted of cDNA or gDNA derived from T cells, B-cell-depleted T cells, or PBMCs. The repertoires were made available in a free public database intended to serve as a resource for research on the immune response to SARS-CoV-2. The sample metadata nearly always contained a de-identified subject ID, COVID-19 status, age in years and sex. The samples were drawn from two sources: the first 160 participants of the ongoing ImmuneRACE study, and fewer than 1,500 subjects contributed by 6 global collaborators. The dataset comprised deeply sampled blood TCRbeta repertoires from subjects exposed to, actively infected with, or recovered from COVID-19. HLA class I and class II types, where available, came from metadata supplied by the sample provider rather than from assay-based typing. The research as a whole found: The quantity of clinical and demographic metadata differed by source and by participant and was supplied without curation.

This clone has a single count. Its antigen is currently not known. No base quality information exists; no much larger clone differs at one position. The immunoSEQ Assay, a bias-controlled multiplex PCR, was used to amplify TCRbeta CDR3 regions from genomic DNA. Per the original workflow: Within the assay, amplification of reference gene primers was used to estimate how many nucleated cells each sample contained. Sequence reads were collapsed and filtered to measure the absolute abundance of every unique TCRbeta CDR3 rearrangement. For each sample, productive Simpson clonality was calculated by taking the square root of Simpson's diversity index across productive rearrangements. TCRdb mirrors the immuneACCESS table, restricted to in-frame sequences. Some clones are absent from its copies; in checked studies, under half trace to an unresolved V gene, and the reason for the others is unknown. The V and J calls and clone size come from that table; D and trimming were worked out from the DNA. In this sample the table shows under 300,000 clones, about nine tenths of which occur a single time. Of the sample, roughly 15% is held by the ten largest clones.

Enrolling through a virtual design, the prospective study's participants ranged in age from roughly 18 to 90 years and lived across roughly 24 United States geographic areas. In the prospective study, cohorts were assigned on the basis of participant-reported clinical history obtained from a screening survey and a study questionnaire. Recovered participants in ImmuneRACE Cohort 3 were defined by two consecutive negative NP/OP PCR tests, clearance by a healthcare professional, or resolution of symptoms. Each participant in the prospective study had whole blood, serum and a nasopharyngeal or oropharyngeal swab collected by mobile phlebotomists. Prospective study participants could optionally give additional blood draws and questionnaires over an approximately two-month period. Prospective study blood samples were shipped either frozen or at room temperature before DNA extraction. The sequenced sample consisted of PBMCs or T cells enriched from blood (not recorded which). The TCR was taken from a man younger than 30 who had recovered from COVID-19.

At the DNA level, the sequence is TGTGCCAGTAGTCCCCGGCCTTCCCGCGGCTATGGCTACACCTTC. Its amino acids are CASSPRPSRGYGYTF. The sequence links TRBV19 to TRBJ1-2; confidence is insufficient to name the D gene. At the junction V is shortened by 5 bases and J by 4 bases, with 17 bases in between. The CDR1 and CDR2 encoded by the germline V gene (reference sequence) are LNHDA and SQIVND. From the cysteine up to the phenylalanine, the CDR3 has a length of 15 residues. Only CDR3 DNA is held: 45 bases, read in frame from base 1.